Each of the 10 T cell receptor beta chains below was sequenced from the same sample in a study of blood T cell repertoires in COVID-19. Sequencing was performed with immunoSEQ multiplex PCR; in TCRdb, only in-frame clones are kept and a portion is missing. The data show fewer than 100,000 clones, more than 75% seen once. The sample consisted of peripheral blood. The source is a human donor in a cohort sampled during active COVID-19.

CDR3 nucleotide sequence: TGTGCCAGTAGTACGACAGGGATGGCGCAGTATTTT. Residues: CASSTTGMAQYF. The chain recombines TRBV19 with TRBJ2-3; TRBD1 matches 7 bases. CDR3 length equals 12 residues. Per the germline V gene, CDR1 is LNHDA and CDR2 is SQIVND (reference sequence). V trimming: 4 bases; J trimming: 10 bases; junction bases outside the gene matches: 5.

This clone was seen only once. The genes are TRBV27 and TRBJ2-1; 9 bases agree with TRBD2. Unmatched junction bases numbered 9, after V lost 6 bases and J lost 3 bases. There are 16 residues in the CDR3. The germline V gene encodes CDR1 MNHEY and CDR2 SMNVEV (reference sequence). The CDR3 loop is CASRLLGTSFYNEQFF. The CDR3 DNA sequence: TGTGCCAGCAGATTACTCGGGACTAGCTTCTACAATGAGCAGTTCTTC.

This chain links TRBV11-2 with TRBJ2-5, with a tentative D call TRBD1 (5 bases). Germline V lookup: CDR1 SGHAT, CDR2 FQNNGV. Trimming cost V 5 bases and J 5 bases, with 21 bases left between them. The CDR3 is 16 residues long. The CDR3 here is CASSPPPPFKGETQYF. The CDR3 DNA reads TGTGCCAGCAGCCCACCCCCCCCCTTTAAGGGGGAGACCCAGTACTTC.

J is TRBJ1-3 and V is TRBV6-6; D is ambiguous. CDR3 length: 14 amino acids. Germline V gene lookup returns CDR1 MNHNY and CDR2 SVGAGI (reference sequence). V was clipped by 7 bases and J by 4 bases, with 14 bases between them. CDR3 sequence: CASTPDTGGNTIYF. CDR3 coding DNA: TGTGCCAGCACCCCTGACACGGGGGGAAACACCATATATTTT.

CDR3 coding DNA: TGTGCCATCAGTGGGCCGGGACAGGGGGCATATGGCTACACCTTC. It codes for CAISGPGQGAYGYTF. This chain links TRBV10-3 with TRBJ1-2; 12 bases map to TRBD1. The germline gives CDR1 ENHRY, CDR2 SYGVKD. The V segment lost 4 bases and the J segment 5 bases; nucleotides outside the gene matches: 5. The CDR3 totals 15 residues.

V usage is TRBV6-1 and J usage is TRBJ1-2; no firm D call. V was trimmed by 2 bases and J by 8 bases, leaving 12 bases between them. CDR1 MNHNS and CDR2 SASEGT come from the germline V gene. This CDR3 contains 13 residues. CDR3 protein: CASSENGKSGYTF. For the CDR3, the DNA is TGTGCCAGCAGTGAAAATGGTAAGAGCGGCTACACCTTC.

The chain is built from TRBV19 and TRBJ2-1, with D possibly being TRBD2 (7 bases). CDR1 LNHDA and CDR2 SQIVND come from the germline V gene (reference sequence). This CDR3 is 19 amino acids long. Trimming cost V 2 bases and J 4 bases, with 24 bases left between them. CDR3 residues: CASSITRGARIFGYNEQFF. CDR3 bases: TGTGCCAGTAGTATAACCCGGGGGGCGCGGATTTTTGGATACAATGAGCAGTTCTTC.

V gene TRBV7-9 combines with J gene TRBJ1-5, with TRBD1 matching over 10 bases. V lost 4 bases, J lost 1 base, and 10 bases stayed unmatched. CDR1 is SEHNR and CDR2 is FQNEAQ in the germline V gene (reference sequence). This CDR3 has 18 residues. The CDR3 reads CASSSSGQGVWSNQPQHF. The CDR3 nucleotides are TGTGCCAGCAGCTCCAGTGGACAGGGGGTCTGGAGCAATCAGCCCCAGCATTTT.

The J gene is TRBJ1-3, the V gene TRBV30; a possible D gene is TRBD1 (5 bases). Germline loops: CDR1 GTSNPN, CDR2 SVGIG (reference sequence). The CDR3 loop spans 14 amino acids. V lost 0 bases and J 2 bases, leaving 8 bases between the germline ends. CDR3: CAWSVDSAGNTIYF. CDR3 in DNA: TGTGCCTGGAGTGTAGACAGCGCTGGAAACACCATATATTTT.

The CDR3 here is CASSLTAGAEDTQYF. For the CDR3, the DNA is TGTGCCAGCAGTTTAACGGCGGGAGCGGAAGATACGCAGTATTTT. V usage is TRBV28 and J usage is TRBJ2-3, with 7 nucleotides matching TRBD2. This CDR3 is 15 amino acids long. With 2 bases clipped from V and 5 bases from J, the junction kept 7 bases outside the gene matches. Germline V CDR1 and CDR2: MDHEN, SYDVKM.